Presented here are 20 T cell receptor beta chains from one specimen sequenced in a study of PD-1 blockade in classical Hodgkin lymphoma. All the patients suffered relapse after autologous stem cell transplantation, and brentuximab vedotin exposure differed. Repertoires were generated with immunoSEQ multiplex PCR, while TCRdb's copy carries only in-frame clones and drops some. The sample lists under 95,000 clones, 90% to 95% seen once, with about 8% in the top ten. The sequenced sample was peripheral blood mononuclear cells (PBMCs), obtained at baseline. These receptors all come from a human donor with classical Hodgkin lymphoma.

The rearrangement uses TRBV6-5 and TRBJ1-5; D gene uncertain. CDR3 length: 14 amino acids. The V end lost 4 bases, the J end lost 5 bases, and 12 bases lay between the germline ends. CDR1 MNHEY and CDR2 SVGAGI come from the germline V gene. The CDR3 spells CASSSGRGHQPQHF. The CDR3 nucleotides are TGTGCCAGCAGTTCGGGCAGAGGCCATCAGCCCCAGCATTTT.

CDR3 coding DNA: TGTGCCAGTAGTATTTGGTCAGACCAAGAGACCCAGTACTTC. Translating gives CASSIWSDQETQYF. The chain joins TRBV19 to TRBJ2-5; D is ambiguous. Trimming stripped 3 bases from V and 0 bases from J, with 8 bases between. Germline V gene sequence: CDR1 LNHDA, CDR2 SQIVND (reference sequence). The CDR3 loop spans 14 amino acids.

This chain links TRBV28 with TRBJ2-2; 8 bases align to TRBD1. With V trimmed by 3 bases and J by 1 base, 7 bases remained unmatched. This CDR3 spans 17 amino acids. Germline V gene data show CDR1 as MDHEN and CDR2 as SYDVKM. Here the CDR3 reads CASSLTGQGENTGELFF. CDR3 DNA: TGTGCCAGCAGTTTGACTGGACAGGGTGAGAACACCGGGGAGCTGTTTTTT.

The chain is built from TRBV11-2 and TRBJ2-6, with TRBD1 as a possible D gene (6 bases). This CDR3 is 17 amino acids long. V was clipped by 6 bases and J by 0 bases, with 15 bases between them. The germline V gene encodes CDR1 SGHAT and CDR2 FQNNGV. As DNA, the CDR3 is TGTGCCAGCAGGGACCAGGGGTTCCTCTCTGGGGCCAACGTCCTGACTTTC. Protein sequence: CASRDQGFLSGANVLTF.

A single count supports this clone. V gene TRBV13 combines with J gene TRBJ2-7; D call uncertain. In germline, CDR1 is PRHDT, CDR2 FYEKMQ (reference sequence). V was trimmed by 5 bases and J by 3 bases, leaving 5 bases between them. The CDR3 spans 11 residues. CDR3: CASSKDYEQYF. The CDR3 DNA is TGTGCCAGCAGCAAGGACTACGAGCAGTACTTC.

V is TRBV5-5 and J is TRBJ1-2; D gene unclear. V lost 1 base and J lost 3, with 10 bases in between. Germline assignment: CDR1 SGHKS and CDR2 YYEKEE (reference sequence). This CDR3 region has 14 residues. CDR3 bases: TGTGCCAGCAGCTTGCTAAGTCGAGACTATGGCTACACCTTC. Translating it yields CASSLLSRDYGYTF.

V is TRBV6-4 and J is TRBJ2-5; 8 bases map to TRBD2. V lost 6 bases to trimming and J lost 5 bases; unmatched junction nucleotides: 5. Germline lookup yields CDR1 MRHNA and CDR2 SNTAGT. The CDR3 sequence is 13 residues long. CDR3 sequence (DNA): TGTGCCAGCAGCGGGGGGGGTGCGGAGACCCAGTACTTC. This translates into CASSGGGAETQYF.

This CDR3 is CASSPQGRDTGELFF. CDR3 coding DNA: TGTGCCAGCTCACCACAGGGGCGCGACACCGGGGAGCTGTTTTTT. J is TRBJ2-2 and V is TRBV18, with D possibly TRBD1 on 5 matching bases. CDR3 size: 15 residues. V shed 1 base and J shed 3 bases, with 9 bases lying between them. Germline V lookup: CDR1 KGHSH, CDR2 LQKENI. The whole variable domain, filled in from reference TRBV18 and TRBJ2-2, reads NAGVMQNPRHLVRRRGQEARLRCSPMKGHSHVYWYRQLPEEGLKFMVYLQKENIIDESGMPKERFSAEFPKEGPSILRIQQVVRGDSAAYFCASSPQGRDTGELFFGEGSRLTVL.

The chain recombines TRBV9 with TRBJ2-2, with D possibly being TRBD2 (6 bases). The CDR3 loop spans 16 amino acids. In germline, CDR1 is SGDLS, CDR2 YYNGEE. V lost 4 bases and J lost 0, with 13 bases in between. CDR3 nucleotide sequence: TGTGCCAGCAGCCCGGCCGGGACTCCGAACACCGGGGAGCTGTTTTTT. Its translation is CASSPAGTPNTGELFF.

V and J are TRBV30 and TRBJ2-7; D remains unclear. Trimming left V 4 bases short and J 7 bases short, with 11 bases between. The CDR3 consists of 11 residues. Looked up from germline, CDR1 is GTSNPN and CDR2 is SVGIG (reference sequence). The CDR3 sequence is CAWNGVSEQYF. CDR3 nucleotides: TGTGCCTGGAATGGGGTTAGTGAGCAGTACTTC.

This clone has only one observation. The chain employs TRBV4-1 and TRBJ2-5; 11 positions match TRBD2. J gave up 2 bases and V 4 bases, and 12 bases lay outside the gene matches. CDR1 MGHRA and CDR2 YSYEKL come from the germline V gene. The CDR3 sequence is 18 residues long. The CDR3 loop is CASSPINLGLAVQETQYF. CDR3 DNA: TGCGCCAGCAGCCCGATTAATTTGGGACTAGCGGTTCAAGAGACCCAGTACTTC.

Here the CDR3 DNA reads TGTGCCAGCAGTTTATCAGCTGGGACAGATACGCAGTATTTT. Amino acids: CASSLSAGTDTQYF. This chain uses TRBV27 with TRBJ2-3; D uncertain. There are 14 residues in the CDR3. Trimming shortened V by 0 bases and J by 3 bases, and 7 bases separated the two germline ends. CDR1 is MNHEY and CDR2 is SMNVEV in the germline V gene (reference sequence).

J is TRBJ2-1 and V is TRBV27; TRBD2 is a possible D gene (5 bases). The length of the CDR3 is 12 residues. Trimming left V 6 bases short and J 5 bases short, with 8 bases between. Germline-derived CDR1 and CDR2 are MNHEY and SMNVEV (reference sequence). As DNA, the CDR3 is TGTGCCAGCAGCCCCGGGGACAATGAGCAGTTCTTC. It codes for CASSPGDNEQFF.

This clone was detected only a few times. This chain links TRBV6-6 with TRBJ2-3; D is undetermined. CDR3 length: 11 residues. The germline gives CDR1 MNHNY, CDR2 SVGAGI (reference sequence). The ends were cut back, 4 bases at V and 6 bases at J, with 5 bases in the middle. The CDR3 DNA sequence: TGTGCCAGCAGTTTTTCGGATACGCAGTATTTT. It codes for CASSFSDTQYF.

The chain joins TRBV29-1 to TRBJ2-3, with TRBD2 identical over 13 bases. The CDR3 sequence is 16 residues long. The V gene end was trimmed by 4 bases and the J gene end by 1 base; junction bases not matched to a gene: 5. Germline V CDR1 and CDR2: SQVTM, ANQGSEA. The CDR3, as DNA: TGCAGCGTTGTCCAGGGACTAGCGGGACGCACAGATACGCAGTATTTT. Its protein is CSVVQGLAGRTDTQYF.

The J gene is TRBJ2-7, the V gene TRBV9, with 7 positions matching TRBD2. The V gene's germline CDR1 is SGDLS and CDR2 YYNGEE. With V trimmed by 0 bases and J by 5 bases, 8 bases remained unmatched. CDR3 size: 15 residues. This CDR3 reads CASSVGVQRDNEQYF. In DNA form, the CDR3 reads TGTGCCAGCAGCGTAGGGGTCCAGCGGGATAACGAGCAGTACTTC.

CDR3: CASSFLAGAGELFF. The CDR3 bases are TGTGCCAGCAGTTTTCTAGCGGGGGCCGGGGAGCTGTTTTTT. This chain connects TRBV6-4 to TRBJ2-2; 10 nucleotides match TRBD2. The V and J ends lost 5 bases and 6 bases, in that order; junction bases with no gene match: 3. The CDR3 spans 14 residues. Germline assignment: CDR1 MRHNA and CDR2 SNTAGT.

The chain carries TRBV5-1 and TRBJ2-3, with no clear D. In germline, CDR1 is SGHRS, CDR2 YFSETQ. The CDR3 has 16 residues. V lost 0 bases and J lost 8, with 19 bases in between. CDR3 DNA: TGCGCCAGCAGCTTGGCCGGCGACGGACCCCAAGGTACGCAGTATTTT. It yields the protein CASSLAGDGPQGTQYF.

CDR3 protein: CASSIPLGLANEQFF. The CDR3 nucleotides are TGTGCCAGTAGTATCCCCCTGGGACTAGCGAATGAGCAGTTCTTC. This chain joins TRBV19 and TRBJ2-1, with 10 bases that match TRBD2. CDR1 is LNHDA and CDR2 is SQIVND in the germline V gene (reference sequence). The CDR3 spans 15 residues. J gave up 7 bases and V 3 bases, and 6 bases lay outside the gene matches.

The count of this clone is one. The chain combines TRBV4-2 with TRBJ2-5; TRBD2 agrees at 11 bases. This CDR3 contains 17 residues. CDR1 and CDR2 (germline): LGHNA, YNFKEQ. Trimming at V came to 0 bases and at J to 2 bases, leaving 5 bases not matched to a gene. The DNA for the CDR3 is TGTGCCAGCAGCCAAGAGTGGGGACTAGCGGCTCAAGAGACCCAGTACTTC. This gives the protein CASSQEWGLAAQETQYF.